This TCR beta chain is drawn from a study of T cell responses to AZD1222 COVID-19 vaccine. On this clone itself: Its antigen is still unknown.

Libraries were prepared by immunoSEQ multiplex PCR; TCRdb keeps only in-frame clonotypes and omits some of them. The sample has approximately 150,000 clones; about 90% are singletons. General observations from the study: The donors showed a predominance of white British ancestry and of females, with possible underestimation of clonal diversity.

Germline-derived CDR1 and CDR2 are SEHNR and FQNEAQ (reference sequence). The CDR3 contains 16 residues. V shed 5 bases and J 1 base; nucleotides not matched to a gene: 5. This receptor was identified in an adult who received the MenACWY meningococcal vaccine as a control. This rearrangement joins TRBV7-9 to TRBJ2-3, with 11 bases identical to TRBD1. Sequenced material: peripheral blood, taken 28 days after the second dose of the MenACWY control vaccine. Written as DNA, the CDR3 is TGTGCCAGCAGCCGGACAGGGGGCGTCGGCACAGATACGCAGTATTTT. Translated, it gives CASSRTGGVGTDTQYF.